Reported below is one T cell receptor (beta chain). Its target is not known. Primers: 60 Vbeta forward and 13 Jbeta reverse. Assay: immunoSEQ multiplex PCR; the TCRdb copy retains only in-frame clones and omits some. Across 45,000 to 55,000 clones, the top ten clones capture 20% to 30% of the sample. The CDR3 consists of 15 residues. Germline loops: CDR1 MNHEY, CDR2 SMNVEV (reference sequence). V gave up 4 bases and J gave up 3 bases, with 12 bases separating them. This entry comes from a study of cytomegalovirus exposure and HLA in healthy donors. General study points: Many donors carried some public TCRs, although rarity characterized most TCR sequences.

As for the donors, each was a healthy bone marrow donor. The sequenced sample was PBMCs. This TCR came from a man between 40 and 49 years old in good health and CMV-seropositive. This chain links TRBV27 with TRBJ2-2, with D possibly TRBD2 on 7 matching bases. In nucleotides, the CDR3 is TGTGCCAGCAGTTCGAGGGGGAGGGACACCGGGGAGCTGTTTTTT. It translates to CASSSRGRDTGELFF.